This TCR beta chain was captured by sequencing in a study of shared T cell receptors in the human thymus. The protocol was immunoSEQ multiplex PCR, while the TCRdb copy is restricted to in-frame clones and leaves out a portion. Of under 450,000 clones listed, roughly 94% are singletons. The sequence came from a human donor. The sample was thymocytes.

The chain's CDR3 is CATSRVLLGLAGDSYNEQFF. The CDR3 DNA reads as TGTGCCACCAGCAGAGTTCTCCTAGGACTAGCGGGCGACTCCTACAATGAGCAGTTCTTC. J is TRBJ2-1 and V is TRBV15; 11 bases agree with TRBD2. The junction had 11 bases not matched to a gene; V was cut back by 1 base and J by 0 bases. Germline loops: CDR1 LNHNV, CDR2 YYDKDF (reference sequence). This CDR3 comprises 20 residues.